Following are 31 T cell receptor beta chains from one sample sequenced in a study of T cells in Graves' hyperthyroidism and ophthalmopathy. What was amplified from RNA transcripts were TCR beta CDR3 regions. HTBI primers were the set used in a first-round RT-PCR of the TCR CDR3. TCRdb independently ran MiXCR on the multiplex PCR reads; one entry per CDR3 protein. The table lists some 500,000 distinct CDR3 sequences, about 16% of them singletons. Sequences were obtained from blood. The receptors come from a woman under 40 with Graves' ophthalmopathy.

In its sample, this clonotype was seen a few times. In nucleotides, the CDR3 is TGTGCCTGGAGGCAATTGAACACCGGGGAGCTGTTTTTT. Its protein is CAWRQLNTGELFF. V gene TRBV30 combines with J gene TRBJ2-2; D is ambiguous. Deletions cut 3 bases from V and 1 base from J, with 6 bases between. CDR3 length equals 13 residues. Germline V gene lookup returns CDR1 GTSNPN and CDR2 SVGIG (reference sequence). Drawing the rest from reference TRBV30 and TRBJ2-2, the complete variable domain is SQTIHQWPATLVQPVGSPLSLECTVEGTSNPNLYWYRQAAGRGLQLLFYSVGIGQISSEVPQNLSASRPQDRQFILSSKKLLLSDSGFYLCAWRQLNTGELFFGEGSRLTVL.

The gene calls are TRBV19 and TRBJ1-1; the D is unclear. This CDR3 is 12 amino acids long. Germline CDR1 and CDR2: LNHDA and SQIVND (reference sequence). V dropped 10 bases and J dropped 1 base, with 10 bases sitting between them. In nucleotides, the CDR3 is TGTGCCACCCGAAATCGGAACACTGAAGCTTTCTTT. As protein: CATRNRNTEAFF.

This clonotype appeared once. Since a much larger clone is just one base distant, this may be a read error. The V and J genes are TRBV30 and TRBJ1-2; TRBD1 is a possible D gene (5 bases). CDR1 is GTSNPN and CDR2 is SVGIG in the germline V gene (reference sequence). With 5 bases removed from V and 3 bases from J, the gap between germline ends came to 10 bases. The CDR3 extends over 12 amino acids. As DNA, the CDR3 is TGTGCCTGGTCTTTCAGGGACTATGGCTACACCTTC. Encoded protein: CAWSFRDYGYTF. The full variable domain, its missing parts supplied by reference TRBV30 and TRBJ1-2, is SQTIHQWPATLVQPVGSPLSLECTVEGTSNPNLYWYRQAAGRGLQLLFYSVGIGQISSEVPQNLSASRPQDRQFILSSKKLLLSDSGFYLCAWSFRDYGYTFGSGTRLTVV.

This clonotype was observed a few times. This chain joins TRBV12-3 or TRBV12-4 and TRBJ1-6; tentatively, D is TRBD1 (5 bases). This CDR3 has 14 amino acids. Trimming stripped 7 bases from V and 11 bases from J, with 18 bases between. CDR3: CASTPAGTPAPLHF. CDR3 nucleotides: TGTGCCAGCACCCCAGCCGGGACCCCGGCACCCCTCCACTTT.

To note about this clonotype: Sequence at one end of the junction differs from germline and may be a read error. The J gene is TRBJ2-1, the V gene TRBV7-9, with 11 bases aligning to TRBD2. From germline, CDR1 is SEHNR and CDR2 FQNEAQ (reference sequence). This CDR3 region has 15 residues. The CDR3 protein is CASSIAGGPRNEQFF. The CDR3 nucleotides read TGTGCCAGCAGCATAGCGGGAGGGCCGAGGAATGAGCAGTTCTTC.

The chain is built from TRBV7-6 and TRBJ1-6, with 7 positions matching TRBD1. CDR1 and CDR2 from the germline V gene are SGHVS and FNYEAQ. The CDR3 runs 14 residues. V shed 1 base and J 7 bases; nucleotides not matched to a gene: 1. CDR3 coding DNA: TGTGCCAGCAGCTTAGGGGGACAGAATTCACCCCTCCACTTT. Protein product: CASSLGGQNSPLHF.

CDR3 nucleotides: TGTGCCAGCAGTACGTACCGGACTGATCTAGCCAAAAACATTCAGTACTTC. Protein sequence: CASSTYRTDLAKNIQYF. The chain uses TRBV6-2 or TRBV6-3 and TRBJ2-4; TRBD2 is a possible D gene (5 bases). The CDR3 runs 17 residues. V was pared by 5 bases and J by 0 bases, with 17 bases between. The V gene's germline CDR1 is MNHEY and CDR2 SVGEGT.

Many counts were recorded for this clonotype. CDR3 amino acids: CAWSDQRGTEAFF. CDR3 in DNA: TGTGCCTGGAGTGACCAAAGGGGCACTGAAGCTTTCTTT. V is TRBV30 and J is TRBJ1-1, with a possible D match to TRBD1 (5 bases). Germline assignment: CDR1 GTSNPN and CDR2 SVGIG (reference sequence). There are 13 residues in the CDR3. Deletions cut 1 base from V and 4 bases from J, with 10 bases between. The variable domain in full, completed from reference TRBV30 and TRBJ1-1, reads SQTIHQWPATLVQPVGSPLSLECTVEGTSNPNLYWYRQAAGRGLQLLFYSVGIGQISSEVPQNLSASRPQDRQFILSSKKLLLSDSGFYLCAWSDQRGTEAFFGQGTRLTVV.

The rearrangement links TRBV18 to TRBJ2-3, with TRBD2 as a possible D gene (5 bases). Germline CDR1 and CDR2: KGHSH and LQKENI. The length of the CDR3 is 13 residues. The V gene lost 5 bases and the J gene lost 3 bases, with 9 bases spanning the gap. For the CDR3, the DNA is TGTGCCAGCTCAATCGGGGAGACAGATACGCAGTATTTT. Translation: CASSIGETDTQYF.

V gene TRBV6-2 or TRBV6-3 combines with J gene TRBJ1-2; D ambiguous. The CDR3 is 13 residues long. Trimming took off 6 bases at V and 2 bases at J, with 10 bases between the two ends. The V gene's germline CDR1 is MNHEY and CDR2 SVGEGT. Written as DNA, the CDR3 is TGTGCCAGCAGGAGTAAAGGAAACTATGGCTACACCTTC. It yields the protein CASRSKGNYGYTF.

This clonotype has at least ten counts. The chain has TRBV6-1 and TRBJ1-1, with 9 bases fitting TRBD1. Germline trimming cut 7 bases from V and 0 bases from J; bases unmatched to any gene: 3. The CDR3 runs 14 residues. Germline CDR1 is MNHNS and CDR2 is SASEGT. CDR3 DNA sequence: TGTGCCAGCAAAACAGGGGGCTTGAACACTGAAGCTTTCTTT. Translating gives CASKTGGLNTEAFF.

The chain recombines TRBV27 with TRBJ2-5; 11 positions agree with TRBD1. This CDR3 has 15 amino acids. Germline V gene sequence: CDR1 MNHEY, CDR2 SMNVEV (reference sequence). V shed 1 base and J 13 bases; nucleotides not matched to a gene: 11. The CDR3 is CASSLLGQGGPTTYF. The CDR3, as DNA: TGTGCCAGCAGTTTATTGGGACAGGGGGGCCCGACAACGTACTTC.

This clonotype was seen a few times. The V gene is TRBV6-1, the J gene TRBJ2-6; 8 nucleotides line up with TRBD1. V shed 6 bases and J 1 base; nucleotides not matched to a gene: 5. Germline lookup yields CDR1 MNHNS and CDR2 SASEGT. The CDR3 has 16 amino acids. This chain's CDR3 is CASRPTGVSGANVLTF. The CDR3 nucleotides read TGTGCCAGCAGGCCGACAGGGGTTTCTGGGGCCAACGTCCTGACTTTC.

The chain recombines TRBV6-1 with TRBJ2-1; 13 bases fit TRBD2. The CDR3 covers 14 residues. Germline V CDR1 and CDR2: MNHNS, SASEGT. V lost 8 bases and J lost 10; bases outside the gene matches: 8. The CDR3: CASAGTSGTPEQFF. The DNA of the CDR3 is TGTGCCAGCGCCGGGACTAGCGGGACCCCAGAGCAGTTCTTC.

This clonotype was counted at least ten times. The chain links TRBV6-1 to TRBJ2-5; possibly TRBD2 for D (5 bases). Germline V gene sequence: CDR1 MNHNS, CDR2 SASEGT. V was cut by 6 bases and J by 6 bases, with 17 bases left in between. There are 14 residues in the CDR3. The CDR3 sequence is CASSPSQEVQTQYF. The CDR3 nucleotides are TGTGCCAGCAGCCCCAGCCAGGAGGTTCAGACCCAGTACTTC.

The chain recombines TRBV5-6 with TRBJ2-2; D is unclear. Germline V lookup: CDR1 SGHDT, CDR2 YYEEEE. The CDR3 totals 15 residues. V lost 4 bases to trimming and J lost 2 bases, with 12 bases between them. CDR3 amino acids: CASSTVGLNTGELFF. CDR3 bases: TGTGCCAGCAGCACGGTGGGCCTTAACACCGGGGAGCTGTTTTTT.

This clonotype was counted a few times. This chain links TRBV20-1 with TRBJ2-7; TRBD2 matches 10 bases. CDR1 DFQATT and CDR2 SNEGSKA come from the germline V gene (reference sequence). The CDR3 runs to 15 residues. With 1 base clipped from V and 2 bases from J, the junction kept 5 bases outside the gene matches. The chain's CDR3 is CSARAPSGGTYEQYF. The CDR3 region has the DNA TGCAGTGCTAGAGCTCCTAGCGGGGGAACCTACGAGCAGTACTTC.

The genes are TRBV10-2 and TRBJ1-1, with D perhaps TRBD1 (6 bases). CDR3 length equals 16 residues. CDR1 and CDR2 (germline): WSHSY, SAAADI. V lost 0 bases to trimming and J lost 3 bases, with 14 bases between them. CDR3 DNA: TGCGCCAGCAGTGAGTCGACGGGGGCTGATGACACTGAAGCTTTCTTT. Translation gives CASSESTGADDTEAFF.

This clonotype was seen a handful of times. The rearrangement joins TRBV6-2 or TRBV6-3 to TRBJ2-2, with D hard to call. The CDR3 spans 14 residues. V was cut by 5 bases and J by 4 bases, with 11 bases left in between. Germline V gene sequence: CDR1 MNHEY, CDR2 SVGEGT. CDR3 coding DNA: TGTGCCAGCAGTGACCAGGATTTCACCGGGGAGCTGTTTTTT. Translated, it gives CASSDQDFTGELFF.

This clonotype has a count of ten or more. The chain links TRBV6-5 to TRBJ2-5; 11 nucleotides agree with TRBD2. This CDR3 has 17 amino acids. Germline V gene sequence: CDR1 MNHEY, CDR2 SVGAGI. V lost 2 bases to trimming and J lost 2 bases; unmatched junction nucleotides: 7. This CDR3 reads CASSYDGTSGYQETQYF. DNA of the CDR3: TGTGCCAGCAGTTACGATGGGACTAGCGGTTATCAAGAGACCCAGTACTTC.

This chain links TRBV19 with TRBJ2-1; possible D gene TRBD1, 6 bases. Germline V gene data show CDR1 as LNHDA and CDR2 as SQIVND (reference sequence). With 9 bases removed from V and 7 bases from J, the gap between germline ends came to 22 bases. This CDR3 is built from 15 residues. The CDR3 here is CASKKDSGPWNEQFF. The CDR3 DNA follows: TGTGCCAGCAAAAAGGACAGTGGGCCTTGGAATGAGCAGTTCTTC.

The sample holds a few counts of this clonotype. The chain joins TRBV4-1 to TRBJ2-7; tentatively, D is TRBD2 (6 bases). Trimming cost V 3 bases and J 1 base, with 19 bases left between them. The length of the CDR3 is 17 residues. Germline-derived CDR1 and CDR2 are MGHRA and YSYEKL. In nucleotides, the CDR3 is TGCGCCAGCAGCCAGGGACCGTCGACGGGAGCGTCCTACGAGCAGTACTTC. Amino acid sequence: CASSQGPSTGASYEQYF.

This clonotype has ten or more counts. This rearrangement joins TRBV24-1 to TRBJ2-3; 11 bases line up with TRBD2. This CDR3 is 15 amino acids long. Germline V CDR1 and CDR2: KGHDR, SFDVKD. Germline trimming cut 3 bases from V and 5 bases from J; bases unmatched to any gene: 3. DNA for the CDR3: TGTGCCACCAGTGATACTCTAGCGGGAGGAGATACGCAGTATTTT. This translates into CATSDTLAGGDTQYF.

This clonotype was seen repeatedly, ten times or more. V and J are TRBV6-1 and TRBJ1-1; the D gene is possibly TRBD1 (6 bases). The CDR3 totals 16 residues. Germline loops: CDR1 MNHNS, CDR2 SASEGT. V lost 5 bases to trimming and J lost 2 bases, with 18 bases between them. The CDR3 loop is CASSWDTRGRNTEAFF. DNA of the CDR3: TGTGCCAGCAGTTGGGACACTCGAGGACGAAACACTGAAGCTTTCTTT.

This clonotype was seen ten or more times. The V call is TRBV4-3, the J call TRBJ2-7; D is possibly TRBD1 or TRBD2 (5 bases each). Trimming pared 1 base from V and 5 bases from J, leaving 12 bases between. Germline lookup yields CDR1 LGHNA and CDR2 YSLEER. CDR3 length equals 14 residues. The CDR3: CASSQGGRDHEQYF. In DNA, the CDR3 is TGCGCCAGCAGCCAAGGGGGCAGGGACCACGAGCAGTACTTC.

This clonotype was found many times. The genes are TRBV6-1 and TRBJ2-7, with TRBD1 matching over 10 bases. The V gene's germline CDR1 is MNHNS and CDR2 SASEGT. The CDR3 is made up of 11 amino acids. V dropped 10 bases and J dropped 6; count of bases not matched to a gene: 3. CDR3 loop: CATTGGSEQYF. CDR3 nucleotides: TGTGCCACGACAGGGGGCAGCGAGCAGTACTTC.

This clonotype showed up many times. The J gene is TRBJ2-1, the V gene TRBV28, with TRBD2 matching 12 bases. The CDR3 is made up of 18 amino acids. Germline V lookup: CDR1 MDHEN, CDR2 SYDVKM. V was clipped by 5 bases and J by 1 base; unmatched bases: 9. Here the CDR3 reads CASSLLAGGVVSYNEQFF. CDR3 coding DNA: TGTGCCAGCAGTCTACTAGCGGGGGGAGTAGTTTCCTACAATGAGCAGTTCTTC.

The chain links TRBV25-1 to TRBJ1-1; D uncertain. In germline, CDR1 is MGHDK, CDR2 SYGVNS. The germline V and J ends were trimmed by 5 bases and 0 bases, with 7 bases remaining between them. The CDR3 extends over 13 amino acids. CDR3 loop: CASSWQMNTEAFF. CDR3 DNA: TGTGCCAGCAGTTGGCAAATGAACACTGAAGCTTTCTTT.

The chain is built from TRBV4-3 and TRBJ2-6; no reliable D call. The V end lost 0 bases, the J end lost 6 bases, and 0 bases lay between the germline ends. The CDR3 is 12 residues long. Germline CDR1 reads LGHNA; CDR2 reads YSLEER. This CDR3 reads CASSQEANVLTF. The CDR3, as DNA: TGCGCCAGCAGCCAAGAGGCCAACGTCCTGACTTTC.

The rearrangement links TRBV6-1 to TRBJ2-7; D is undetermined. Trimming removed 3 bases from V and 5 bases from J, with 11 bases in between. Germline CDR1 reads MNHNS; CDR2 reads SASEGT. The CDR3 length is 13 residues. The CDR3 bases are TGTGCCAGCAGTGACGGATTGGGTAACGAGCAGTACTTC. This gives the protein CASSDGLGNEQYF.

This clonotype was seen many times. The chain joins TRBV11-2 to TRBJ2-3; D is possibly TRBD1 (7 bases). The length of the CDR3 is 14 residues. Trimming removed 1 base from V and 6 bases from J, with 11 bases in between. CDR1 is SGHAT and CDR2 is FQNNGV in the germline V gene. CDR3 coding DNA: TGTGCCAGCAGCTTAGGGACAGGAGGGGATACGCAGTATTTT. This encodes CASSLGTGGDTQYF.